This record concerns one T cell receptor (beta chain) sequence. The sample originates from a study of blood T cells in healthy people across ages. Alongside a J-beta primer mix, a sample-barcoded 5' primer served in a second PCR lasting 7 to 11 cycles. One entry per CDR3 protein, called by TCRdb with MiXCR from the 5' RACE reads. The data show 1,800,000 or so distinct CDR3 sequences, approximately 39% seen once. Sequences were obtained from blood. The receptor comes from a human donor in good health.

The CDR3 region has the DNA TGTGCCAGCAGTTCTTATGCGACAGAAAACATTCAGTACTTC. Protein: CASSSYATENIQYF. The chain recombines TRBV6-6 with TRBJ2-4, with TRBD1 as a possible D gene (5 bases). The V end lost 4 bases, the J end lost 5 bases, and 12 bases lay between the germline ends. The CDR3 length is 14 residues. Germline V gene lookup returns CDR1 MNHNY and CDR2 SVGAGI (reference sequence).